The following is a T cell receptor (beta chain) sequence with its context. It lacks a known antigen. No per-base quality is available; no much larger clone lies one base away. This sample was taken from a study of cytomegalovirus exposure and HLA in healthy donors (dated 2017 in TCRdb). About the investigation overall: According to a later analysis, the 120 or so validation repertoires were produced on the same platform as the 666 repertoires of the first cohort. The study aimed to test whether signatures of past pathogen exposure could be identified by cataloging public T cell receptors. A separate validation cohort of about 110 different subjects was used in addition to the 666-subject first cohort. The study combined high-throughput TCR immunosequencing, statistical association of individual TCRs with disease status, and machine learning to predict cytomegalovirus infection status. The full study reports these points: Most TCR sequences were observed very rarely across donors, whereas some public TCRs were present in many individuals. A later analysis found that TCRs clustered in the first cohort also tended to co-occur in the roughly 120 validation repertoires, with approximately 95% of cluster scores above 0. The study gave a list of 150 to 200 TCR beta chains associated with cytomegalovirus. It was suggested by the authors that the approach could potentially be generalized to other disease states and immunological phenotypes. The classifier was reported to diagnose cytomegalovirus status with high specificity and sensitivity in both the original and validation cohorts. In vitro tests confirmed that three of the cytomegalovirus-associated TCR beta chains recognize cytomegalovirus antigens. The validation cohort had no HLA typing available for a later analysis, so co-occurrence within that cohort was assessed over all 120 or so repertoires.

Including the terminal cysteine and phenylalanine, the CDR3 comprises 14 residues. CDR3 DNA only is kept here, 42 bases in frame from base 1. Relative to germline, V is 6 bases shorter and J is 0 bases shorter, with 11 bases between their ends. The germline V gene encodes CDR1 SGHTA and CDR2 FQGNSA. Preparation of the library involved the immunoSEQ multiplex PCR assay. The study's own analysis went as follows. To diagnose cytomegalovirus status from the catalog of TCR beta chain sequences, a statistical classification framework was built. TCRdb stores this immuneACCESS table with in-frame sequences only. Part of the clones is absent; in the studies checked, under half of the shortfall reflects unresolved V genes, and no reason is known for the rest. The V and J calls and the clone size are those of that table, but D and trimming were determined from the DNA. Counted in this sample were roughly 68,000 clones; over 90% of them appeared once. The ten biggest clones cover around 5% of the sample.

Separate from the roughly 700-subject first cohort, the validation cohort of more than 90 subjects was the group to which the donors belonged. The sequence was obtained from a young woman in good health and CMV-seropositive. What was sequenced was PBMCs. The receptor chain draws on TRBV7-2 and TRBJ2-5; possibly the D gene is TRBD2, per 5 matching bases. DNA sequence: TGTGCCAGCAGTCGAAGCGGAAACCAAGAGACCCAGTACTTC. This codes for CASSRSGNQETQYF.